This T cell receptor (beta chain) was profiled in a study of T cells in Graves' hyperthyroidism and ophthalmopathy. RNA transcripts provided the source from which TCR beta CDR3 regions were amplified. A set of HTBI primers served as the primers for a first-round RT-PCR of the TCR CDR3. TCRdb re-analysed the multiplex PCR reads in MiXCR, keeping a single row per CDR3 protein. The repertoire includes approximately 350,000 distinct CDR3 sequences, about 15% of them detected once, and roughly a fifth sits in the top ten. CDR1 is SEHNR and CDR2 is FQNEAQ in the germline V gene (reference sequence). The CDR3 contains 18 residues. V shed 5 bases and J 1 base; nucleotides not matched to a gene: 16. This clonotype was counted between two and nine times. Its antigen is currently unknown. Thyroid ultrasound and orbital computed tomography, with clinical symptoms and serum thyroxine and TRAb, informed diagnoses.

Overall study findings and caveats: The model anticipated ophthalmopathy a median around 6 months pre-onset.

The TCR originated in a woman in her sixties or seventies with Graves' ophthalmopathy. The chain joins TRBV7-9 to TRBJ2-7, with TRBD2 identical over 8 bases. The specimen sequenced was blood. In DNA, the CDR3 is TGTGCCAGCAGCCCCCCGCTGGGAGCGGGAGTGGATTCCTACGAGCAGTACTTC. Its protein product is CASSPPLGAGVDSYEQYF.